This T cell receptor (beta chain) was obtained from a study of cytomegalovirus exposure and HLA in healthy donors. Germline V gene lookup returns CDR1 ENHRY and CDR2 SYGVKD. The CDR3 loop spans 15 amino acids. The V segment lost 4 bases and the J segment 2 bases; nucleotides outside the gene matches: 5. PCR was performed using 60 Vbeta and 13 Jbeta primers. Profiled with immunoSEQ multiplex PCR; TCRdb holds only in-frame clones, not every one. The table lists about 210,000 clones. This sequence joins TRBV10-3 and TRBJ1-5; 7 bases map to TRBD1. This TCR derives from a woman aged 25 to 39 in good health and CMV-seropositive. Sequenced: PBMCs. The CDR3 sequence is CAISGIGQGNQPQHF. For the CDR3, the DNA is TGTGCCATCAGTGGGATAGGACAGGGCAATCAGCCCCAGCATTTT.